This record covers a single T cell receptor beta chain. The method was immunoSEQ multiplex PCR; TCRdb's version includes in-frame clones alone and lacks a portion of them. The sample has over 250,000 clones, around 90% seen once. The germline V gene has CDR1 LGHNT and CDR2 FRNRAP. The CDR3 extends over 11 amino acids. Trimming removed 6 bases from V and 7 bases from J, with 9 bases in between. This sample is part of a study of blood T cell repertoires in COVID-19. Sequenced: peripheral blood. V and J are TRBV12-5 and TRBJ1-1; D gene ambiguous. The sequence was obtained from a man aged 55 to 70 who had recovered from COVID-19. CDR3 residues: CASGNSFEAFF. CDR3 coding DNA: TGTGCTAGTGGCAACTCCTTTGAAGCTTTCTTT.